The 19 T cell receptor beta chains reported below all come from one sample, sequenced in a study of cytomegalovirus exposure and HLA in healthy donors. PCR involved 60 Vbeta and 13 Jbeta primers. TCRdb keeps only in-frame clones here, not all; method: immunoSEQ multiplex PCR. The data contain 110,000 to 150,000 clones, 84% of them singletons. Sequenced input: PBMCs. These receptors all stem from a boy aged 2 to 9 in good health and CMV-seronegative.

The rearrangement joins TRBV6-6 to TRBJ1-4; TRBD1 matches 7 bases. CDR1 is MNHNY and CDR2 is SVGAGI in the germline V gene (reference sequence). The J segment lost 6 bases and the V segment lost 0 bases, leaving 7 bases of the junction unmatched. The CDR3 spans 16 residues. The CDR3 DNA sequence: TGTGCCAGCAGTTACTCGACAGGGTTTATATATGAAAAACTGTTTTTT. Translated, it gives CASSYSTGFIYEKLFF.

CDR3 DNA sequence: TGTGCCAGCAGCCCTCGGGGCAGGGGTAATCAGCCCCAGCATTTT. Its protein product is CASSPRGRGNQPQHF. The chain employs TRBV27 and TRBJ1-5, with D tentatively TRBD1 (6 bases). The CDR3 spans 15 residues. Trimming left V 6 bases short and J 4 bases short, with 16 bases between. Germline-derived CDR1 and CDR2 are MNHEY and SMNVEV (reference sequence).

The chain combines TRBV11-2 with TRBJ1-5; D gene ambiguous. Germline V lookup: CDR1 SGHAT, CDR2 FQNNGV. Trimming removed 1 base at V and 5 bases at J, with 6 bases between. CDR3 size: 13 residues. CDR3 nucleotides: TGTGCCAGCAGCTTAGTCCCCGATCAGCCCCAGCATTTT. Amino acid sequence: CASSLVPDQPQHF.

The V and J genes are TRBV14 and TRBJ2-3, with D possibly TRBD2 on 6 matching bases. Germline CDR1 is SGHDN and CDR2 is FVKESK. This CDR3 has 16 residues. The ends were cut back, 1 base at V and 0 bases at J, with 11 bases in the middle. Here the CDR3 reads CASSQVFGTSTDTQYF. The CDR3 region has the DNA TGTGCCAGCAGCCAAGTTTTCGGGACTAGCACAGATACGCAGTATTTT.

The chain links TRBV29-1 to TRBJ2-5, with a tentative D call TRBD1 (5 bases). The CDR3 contains 14 residues. Germline CDR1 SQVTM, CDR2 ANQGSEA. V lost 1 base, J lost 4 bases, and 13 bases lay in between. The CDR3: CSVEGPGNRETQYF. The CDR3, as DNA: TGCAGCGTTGAAGGCCCAGGGAACAGAGAGACCCAGTACTTC.

The chain joins TRBV28 to TRBJ1-1, with 10 bases matching TRBD1. Trimming took 3 bases from V and 10 from J; bases not matched to a gene: 14. CDR1 is MDHEN, CDR2 SYDVKM, per germline. The CDR3 contains 16 residues. CDR3 region: CASSFPLPRDRGRAFF. The CDR3 bases are TGTGCCAGCAGTTTCCCACTTCCCCGGGACAGGGGTAGAGCTTTCTTT.

This sequence joins TRBV28 and TRBJ1-5; D unclear. Germline lookup yields CDR1 MDHEN and CDR2 SYDVKM. V lost 3 bases to trimming and J lost 5 bases, with 5 bases between them. This CDR3 has 12 amino acids. The CDR3, as DNA: TGTGCCAGCAGTTTCGCGGATCAGCCCCAGCATTTT. Encoded protein: CASSFADQPQHF.

The J gene is TRBJ2-7, the V gene TRBV10-3, with unresolved D. Germline V lookup: CDR1 ENHRY, CDR2 SYGVKD. V was pared by 3 bases and J by 3 bases, with 18 bases between. CDR3 length equals 16 residues. The CDR3 sequence: CAISDLRGVQFYEQYF. In DNA form, the CDR3 reads TGTGCCATCAGTGACCTGAGAGGTGTCCAATTCTACGAGCAGTACTTC.

V and J are TRBV28 and TRBJ1-6; 8 bases are shared with TRBD1. This CDR3 has 14 amino acids. Germline V gives CDR1 MDHEN, CDR2 SYDVKM. Losses at the gene ends were 5 bases for V and 10 bases for J; bases not matched to a gene: 7. The CDR3 DNA follows: TGTGCCAGCAGTCTACAGGGGGGGAACTCACCCCTCCACTTT. Translating gives CASSLQGGNSPLHF.

V and J are TRBV27 and TRBJ1-1; D possibly corresponds to TRBD1 (5 bases). Trimming removed 4 bases at V and 0 bases at J, with 21 bases between. CDR1 and CDR2 from the germline V gene are MNHEY and SMNVEV (reference sequence). The CDR3 covers 18 residues. CDR3 in amino acids: CASSSRGRDSSVNTEAFF. CDR3 bases: TGTGCCAGCAGTTCCAGAGGCCGAGACAGCAGTGTGAACACTGAAGCTTTCTTT.

The V and J genes are TRBV7-2 and TRBJ1-1; 7 bases agree with TRBD1. J gave up 11 bases and V 2 bases, and 8 bases lay outside the gene matches. CDR1 is SGHTA, CDR2 FQGNSA, per germline. This CDR3 spans 13 amino acids. The CDR3 DNA is TGTGCCAGCAGCTTACAATCGGGACAGAGGGCTTTCTTT. It translates to CASSLQSGQRAFF.

The CDR3 DNA reads as TGTGCCAGCAGCGGTCCGGGACAGGGTAACGATGAGCAGTTCTTC. It translates to CASSGPGQGNDEQFF. This chain uses TRBV6-5 with TRBJ2-1, with 9 bases fitting TRBD1. Per the germline V gene, CDR1 is MNHEY and CDR2 is SVGAGI. This CDR3 has 15 residues. V lost 6 bases, J lost 8 bases, and 11 bases stayed unmatched.

The chain combines TRBV7-2 with TRBJ2-2; 8 bases match TRBD2. Germline V lookup: CDR1 SGHTA, CDR2 FQGNSA. V shed 9 bases and J 4 bases; nucleotides not matched to a gene: 7. The CDR3 extends over 14 amino acids. CDR3 DNA sequence: TGTGCCAGTCGCAGGGCGGGAGGCACCGGGGAGCTGTTTTTT. Residues: CASRRAGGTGELFF.

V and J are TRBV7-8 and TRBJ1-3; D not certain. The CDR3 covers 14 residues. Between the trimmed V and J ends, which lost 1 base and 3 bases, there was a span of 7 bases. Germline V gene lookup returns CDR1 SGHVS and CDR2 FQNEAQ. In nucleotides, the CDR3 is TGTGCCAGCAGCTTAGGAGTTGGTGGAAACACCATATATTTT. Protein sequence: CASSLGVGGNTIYF.

V is TRBV6-5 and J is TRBJ1-2; 7 bases map to TRBD1. The junction had 2 bases not matched to a gene; V was cut back by 6 bases and J by 4 bases. Germline-derived CDR1 and CDR2 are MNHEY and SVGAGI. This CDR3 is 12 amino acids long. The CDR3 reads CASRAGGYGYTF. CDR3 nucleotides: TGTGCCAGCAGGGCAGGGGGCTATGGCTACACCTTC.

CDR3: CASSLFRTGRNGYTF. The DNA for the CDR3 is TGCGCCAGCAGCCTGTTTAGGACAGGACGGAATGGCTACACCTTC. The chain couples TRBV4-3 to TRBJ1-2, with 7 bases aligning to TRBD1. Germline values: CDR1 LGHNA, CDR2 YSLEER. The CDR3 runs to 15 residues. The V segment lost 4 bases and the J segment 6 bases; nucleotides outside the gene matches: 11.

The chain joins TRBV19 to TRBJ2-7; TRBD1 matches at 9 bases. The CDR3 spans 13 residues. Germline CDR1 is LNHDA and CDR2 is SQIVND (reference sequence). The V and J ends lost 9 bases and 4 bases, in that order; junction bases with no gene match: 7. This chain's CDR3 is CASGDREEYEQYF. The CDR3 region has the DNA TGTGCCAGCGGGGACAGGGAGGAATACGAGCAGTACTTC.

The chain is built from TRBV4-1 and TRBJ2-7, with TRBD2 as a possible D gene (6 bases). This CDR3 has 16 residues. V shed 0 bases and J shed 4 bases, with 16 bases lying between them. Germline V gives CDR1 MGHRA, CDR2 YSYEKL. The CDR3 region is CASSQEKRTNFYEQYF. DNA of the CDR3: TGCGCCAGCAGCCAAGAAAAGAGGACTAACTTTTACGAGCAGTACTTC.

The chain has TRBV11-2 and TRBJ2-2; D perhaps matches TRBD2 (6 bases). Trimming removed 5 bases at V and 4 bases at J, with 17 bases between. The length of the CDR3 is 16 residues. Germline V gives CDR1 SGHAT, CDR2 FQNNGV. CDR3 amino acids: CASSPRGGPGTGELFF. The CDR3 DNA sequence: TGTGCCAGCAGCCCTCGTGGAGGGCCGGGCACCGGGGAGCTGTTTTTT. Complete variable domain (other parts from reference TRBV11-2 and TRBJ2-2): EAGVAQSPRYKIIEKRQSVAFWCNPISGHATLYWYQQILGQGPKLLIQFQNNGVVDDSQLPKDRFSAERLKGVDSTLKIQPAKLEDSAVYLCASSPRGGPGTGELFFGEGSRLTVL.